The present T cell receptor beta chain was sequenced within a study of shared clonotypes between healthy human individuals. A CD45RA-negative memory subset and a CD45RA+ naive subset were separated from the CD4+ cells. This CDR3 region has 13 residues. CDR1 is SGHRS, CDR2 YFSETQ, per germline. Trimming removed 4 bases from V and 5 bases from J; junction bases left unmatched: 3. General observations from the study: Some clonotypes were shared by all four sorted-subset donors, while others were not shared. The non-shared ones had lower generation probabilities than the shared ones. Among the subsets, naive ones generally showed larger estimated richness than memory ones.

In regard to this clone: Its cognate antigen is unknown. Other DNA sequences in the sample encode the same CDR3.

It was at deep level that the assay was run. Assay used: immunoSEQ multiplex PCR; TCRdb lists only in-frame clones, some missing. The sample has under 2.5 million clones; less than 95% are singletons. The genes are TRBV5-1 and TRBJ2-5, with 9 bases that match TRBD1. The source material was naive CD4+ T cells from PBMCs. Subset given: CD45RA+ positively selected. The receptor was derived from a man aged 18 to 30 in good health. Some clones in this sample may be carry-over from other donors' samples. CDR3 DNA: TGCGCCAGCAGCCTAGGGACAGGGGAGACCCAGTACTTC. Its translation: CASSLGTGETQYF.